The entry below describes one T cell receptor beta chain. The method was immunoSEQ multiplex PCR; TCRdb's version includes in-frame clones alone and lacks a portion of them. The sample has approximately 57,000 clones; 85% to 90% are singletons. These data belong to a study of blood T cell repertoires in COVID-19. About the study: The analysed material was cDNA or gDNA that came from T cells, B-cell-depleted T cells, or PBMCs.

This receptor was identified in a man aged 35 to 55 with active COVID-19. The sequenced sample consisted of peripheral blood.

The CDR3 coding sequence is TGTGCCAGCAGCGTGGAGGGACAGGTGGATTTTGCTAACTATGGCTACACCTTC. Amino acid sequence: CASSVEGQVDFANYGYTF. This chain connects TRBV9 to TRBJ1-2; 8 bases fit TRBD1. With V trimmed by 2 bases and J by 0 bases, 12 bases remained unmatched. Germline CDR1 SGDLS, CDR2 YYNGEE. This CDR3 region has 18 residues.